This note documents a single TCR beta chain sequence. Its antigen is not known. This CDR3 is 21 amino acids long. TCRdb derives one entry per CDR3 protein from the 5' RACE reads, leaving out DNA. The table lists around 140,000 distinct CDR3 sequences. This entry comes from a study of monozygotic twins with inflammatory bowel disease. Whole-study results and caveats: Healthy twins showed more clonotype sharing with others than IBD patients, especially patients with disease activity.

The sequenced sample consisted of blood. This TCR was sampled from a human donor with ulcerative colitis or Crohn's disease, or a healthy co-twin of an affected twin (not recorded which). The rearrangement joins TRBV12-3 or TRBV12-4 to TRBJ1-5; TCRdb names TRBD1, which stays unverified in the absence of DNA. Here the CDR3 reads CASSLAAWGTGGILSNQPQHF.